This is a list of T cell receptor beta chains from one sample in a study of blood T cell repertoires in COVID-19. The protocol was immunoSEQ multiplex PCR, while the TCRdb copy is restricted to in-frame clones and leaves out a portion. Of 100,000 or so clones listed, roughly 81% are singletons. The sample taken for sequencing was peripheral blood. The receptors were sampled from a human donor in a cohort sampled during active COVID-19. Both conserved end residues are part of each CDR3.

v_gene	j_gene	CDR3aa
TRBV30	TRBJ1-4	CAWSAGQGGNEKLFF
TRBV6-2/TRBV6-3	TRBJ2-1	CASSVTSGANEQFF
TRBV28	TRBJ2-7	CASSQPLWDRGFYEQYF
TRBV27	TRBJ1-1	CASSRTGGAGFTEAFF
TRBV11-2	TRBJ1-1	CASSLVGAYTEAFF
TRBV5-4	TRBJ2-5	CASSLAGAETQYF
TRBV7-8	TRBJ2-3	CASSLNRGGTDTQYF
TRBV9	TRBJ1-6	CASSTEGTGNSPLHF
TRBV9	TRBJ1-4	CASSETGGLATNEKLFF
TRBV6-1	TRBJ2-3	CASSPRDRGTNTQYF
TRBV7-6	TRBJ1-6	CASSLMAPRRDSPLHF
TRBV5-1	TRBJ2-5	CASSSRTSGVETQYF
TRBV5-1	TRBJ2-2	CASSFRQGANTGELFF
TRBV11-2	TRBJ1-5	CASSLDSFQPQHF
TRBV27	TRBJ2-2	CASSLSWSSGELFF
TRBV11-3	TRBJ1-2	CASSLGGRADYGYTF
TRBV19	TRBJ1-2	CASSNKRTGLGYTF
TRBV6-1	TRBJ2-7	CASSDRAYEQYF
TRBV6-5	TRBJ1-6	CASSWMGQGSPLHF
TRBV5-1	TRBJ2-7	CASSLGGTGIIYEQYF
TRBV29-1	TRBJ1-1	CSVGDSYNTEAFF
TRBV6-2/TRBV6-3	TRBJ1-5	CASSTWTNSNQPQHF